This T cell receptor (beta chain) emerged from a study of blood T cell repertoires in COVID-19. Overall study context: Samples representing acute and convalescent COVID-19 were sourced from the United States, Italy and Spain.

CDR1 is SGHDN and CDR2 is FVKESK in the germline V gene. The CDR3 sequence is 17 residues long. The V segment lost 0 bases and the J segment 2 bases; nucleotides outside the gene matches: 6. Using immunoSEQ multiplex PCR, the repertoire was profiled, and TCRdb retains in-frame clones only, with some absent. This table holds about 99,000 clones, about 92% found once. The sequencing input was peripheral blood. The rearrangement links TRBV14 to TRBJ1-2; 10 nucleotides line up with TRBD1. This clonotype originated in a woman older than 75 in a cohort sampled during active COVID-19. This CDR3 reads CASSQDMGQGSNYGYTF. CDR3 DNA: TGTGCCAGCAGCCAAGATATGGGACAGGGGAGCAACTATGGCTACACCTTC.